This TCR beta chain is drawn from a study of T cells in Graves' hyperthyroidism and ophthalmopathy. Study findings and constraints: Stable hyperthyroidism and ophthalmopathy were separated using 13 V-J signatures. Blood shared most expanded thyroid clonotypes above 0.001.

This clonotype was counted many times. What it recognizes is unknown. Exclusions: uncontrolled infection, other autoimmune disease, pregnancy, lactation. The investigators amplified TCR beta CDR3 regions from RNA transcripts. The HTBI set primed first-round TCR CDR3 RT-PCR. Each CDR3 protein is one row after TCRdb ran MiXCR on the multiplex PCR reads. The data contain about 510,000 distinct CDR3 sequences, about 45% of them singletons. Sequenced: peripheral blood or thyroid tissue (not recorded which). This TCR was recovered from an adult woman with Graves' disease, either hyperthyroidism or ophthalmopathy (not recorded which).

The chain's CDR3 is CASSQDLRGSGYTF. CDR3 bases: TGCGCCAGCAGCCAAGATCTAAGGGGATCGGGCTACACCTTC. The chain has TRBV4-1 and TRBJ1-2; possibly TRBD1 for D (5 bases). The germline gives CDR1 MGHRA, CDR2 YSYEKL. The germline V and J ends were trimmed by 0 bases and 8 bases, with 13 bases remaining between them. The CDR3 has 14 amino acids.